These 10 T cell receptor beta chains were all obtained from the same sample, sequenced in a study of blood T cell repertoires in COVID-19. Some clones are missing from TCRdb's copy, which holds only in-frame ones; the method was immunoSEQ multiplex PCR. The table has about 62,000 clones, about four fifths seen once. Sequenced material: peripheral blood. The receptors here all came from a woman aged 50 to 65 with active or convalescent COVID-19.

V usage is TRBV12-3 or TRBV12-4 and J usage is TRBJ1-1; D ambiguous. The CDR3 length is 13 residues. Trimming shortened V by 6 bases and J by 1 base, and 9 bases separated the two germline ends. CDR3 sequence (DNA): TGTGCCAGCAGGCGGGGTGGGAACACTGAAGCTTTCTTT. This encodes CASRRGGNTEAFF.

The genes are TRBV5-1 and TRBJ1-4; D perhaps matches TRBD1 (5 bases). The germline V and J ends were trimmed by 4 bases and 8 bases, with 21 bases remaining between them. CDR1 and CDR2 from the germline V gene are SGHRS and YFSETQ. The CDR3 loop spans 16 amino acids. The CDR3 loop reads CASSPMLGAQGEKLFF. The CDR3 nucleotides are TGCGCCAGCAGCCCCATGTTGGGTGCCCAGGGCGAAAAACTGTTTTTT.

The chain links TRBV18 to TRBJ2-5; TRBD1 aligns across 12 bases. Germline CDR1 reads KGHSH; CDR2 reads LQKENI. Trimming cost V 4 bases and J 4 bases; bases outside gene matches: 4. This CDR3 comprises 15 residues. The CDR3 reads CASSRGTGGGETQYF. Here the CDR3 DNA reads TGTGCCAGCTCACGTGGGACAGGGGGCGGAGAGACCCAGTACTTC.

The chain has TRBV4-3 and TRBJ2-3, with 13 bases that match TRBD2. Trimming at V came to 5 bases and at J to 6 bases, leaving 8 bases not matched to a gene. This CDR3 has 16 amino acids. Germline-derived CDR1 and CDR2 are LGHNA and YSLEER. CDR3 loop: CASSKGLAGYPDTQYF. The CDR3 region has the DNA TGCGCCAGCAGCAAGGGACTAGCGGGATATCCCGATACGCAGTATTTT.

The rearrangement joins TRBV5-6 to TRBJ1-6; maybe TRBD1 (5 bases). The CDR3 contains 15 residues. Germline CDR1 is SGHDT and CDR2 is YYEEEE. V was clipped by 0 bases and J by 7 bases, with 11 bases between them. CDR3 DNA sequence: TGTGCCAGCAGCTTGGTTACAAGGGGAAATTCACCCCTCCACTTT. Its protein product is CASSLVTRGNSPLHF.

The chain employs TRBV7-9 and TRBJ1-1; the D is unclear. Trimming took off 3 bases at V and 6 bases at J, with 8 bases between the two ends. The germline V gene has CDR1 SEHNR and CDR2 FQNEAQ (reference sequence). The CDR3 runs to 12 residues. The CDR3 protein is CASSFGAAEAFF. CDR3 DNA sequence: TGTGCCAGCAGCTTCGGAGCCGCTGAAGCTTTCTTT. Full variable domain (remainder filled in from reference TRBV7-9 and TRBJ1-1): DTGVSQNPRHKITKRGQNVTFRCDPISEHNRLYWYRQTLGQGPEFLTYFQNEAQLEKSRLLSDRFSAERPKGSFSTLEIQRTEQGDSAMYLCASSFGAAEAFFGQGTRLTVV.

The CDR3 nucleotides are TGCGCCAGCAGCCAAGCAAGCGGAACCTACGAGCAGTACTTC. Encoded protein: CASSQASGTYEQYF. The rearrangement joins TRBV4-3 to TRBJ2-7; the D gene is possibly TRBD2 (5 bases). The CDR3 runs to 14 residues. Germline lookup yields CDR1 LGHNA and CDR2 YSLEER. V gave up 1 base and J gave up 2 bases, with 9 bases separating them.

This clone was seen only once. The V call is TRBV11-2, the J call TRBJ2-1; TRBD2 agrees at 10 bases. Germline V CDR1 and CDR2: SGHAT, FQNNGV. V shed 4 bases and J 3 bases; nucleotides not matched to a gene: 3. This CDR3 region has 15 residues. The CDR3 protein is CASSSSGRVYNEQFF. DNA for the CDR3: TGTGCCAGCAGCTCCAGCGGGAGGGTCTACAATGAGCAGTTCTTC.

The V and J genes are TRBV4-3 and TRBJ2-1, with 7 bases fitting TRBD2. After removal of 4 bases from V and 1 base from J, the junction contained 13 bases not matched to a gene. The CDR3 extends over 18 amino acids. Germline CDR1 reads LGHNA; CDR2 reads YSLEER. The CDR3 DNA follows: TGCGCCAGCAGCCCTCAACCGCGCGGGGGAGAATCCTACAATGAGCAGTTCTTC. Its protein product is CASSPQPRGGESYNEQFF.

The chain combines TRBV7-8 with TRBJ2-3; D is possibly TRBD1 (6 bases). V lost 4 bases and J 0 bases, leaving 14 bases between the germline ends. Per germline, CDR1 SGHVS and CDR2 FQNEAQ. There are 16 residues in the CDR3. In DNA, the CDR3 is TGTGCCAGCAGCTCGGACAGCTGGACTAGCACAGATACGCAGTATTTT. As protein: CASSSDSWTSTDTQYF.